A selection of T cell receptor beta chains follows, all from one sample in a study of cytomegalovirus exposure and HLA in healthy donors. Assay: immunoSEQ multiplex PCR; the TCRdb copy retains only in-frame clones and omits some. This repertoire shows about 120,000 clones, roughly 78% found once; its top ten account for roughly 10%. Sample: PBMCs. Receptor source: a man aged 25 to 45 in good health and CMV-seropositive. The CDR3 runs from the conserved cysteine through the conserved F or W. The D gene is left open where the match is weak. Expanded clones are given a class, and other clones once, few, many or no size at all.

CDR3 protein,CDR3 DNA,J gene,V gene,clone size,D gene
CASSLQGNYGYTF,TGTGCCAGCAGTTTACAGGGGAACTATGGCTACACCTTC,TRBJ1-2,TRBV6-5,.,TRBD1
CASSLPQGNEKLFF,TGTGCCAGCAGTTTGCCACAGGGCAATGAAAAACTGTTTTTT,TRBJ1-4,TRBV28,.,.
CASSTGGAGANVLTF,TGTGCCAGCAGCACCGGGGGGGCTGGGGCCAACGTCCTGACTTTC,TRBJ2-6,TRBV7-3,.,TRBD2
CASSDGQGANEQYF,TGTGCCAGCAGTGACGGACAGGGGGCAAATGAGCAGTACTTC,TRBJ2-7,TRBV25-1,.,TRBD1
CASSLGRTSWLDYEQYF,TGTGCCAGCAGCTTAGGCCGGACTAGCTGGCTAGACTACGAGCAGTACTTC,TRBJ2-7,TRBV7-9,.,TRBD2
CAISDGTTSYNEQFF,TGTGCCATCAGTGATGGGACTACCTCCTACAATGAGCAGTTCTTC,TRBJ2-1,TRBV10-3,.,TRBD2
CASSVATGVTYEQYF,TGTGCCAGCAGCGTAGCGACAGGGGTAACCTACGAGCAGTACTTC,TRBJ2-7,TRBV9,.,TRBD1
CASSFRAWGQPQHF,TGTGCCAGCAGTTTCAGGGCCTGGGGTCAGCCCCAGCATTTT,TRBJ1-5,TRBV27,once,.
CASSLSRGEYEQYF,TGTGCCAGCAGCTTAAGCCGTGGAGAATACGAGCAGTACTTC,TRBJ2-7,TRBV7-2,.,.
CASSLTWGGPKGYEQYF,TGCGCCAGCAGCCTCACGTGGGGGGGCCCTAAGGGGTACGAGCAGTACTTC,TRBJ2-7,TRBV4-3,few,.
CAIRGQGHGYTF,TGTGCCATTAGGGGACAGGGGCATGGCTACACCTTC,TRBJ1-2,TRBV10-3,.,TRBD1
CASSSQVVTEAFF,TGTGCCAGCAGCTCACAGGTCGTCACTGAAGCTTTCTTT,TRBJ1-1,TRBV5-4,.,.
CASSTGTREKLFF,TGTGCCAGCAGTACAGGGACACGTGAAAAACTGTTTTTT,TRBJ1-4,TRBV6-5,many,.
CATRQGSGNTIYF,TGTGCCACCAGACAGGGATCTGGAAACACCATATATTTT,TRBJ1-3,TRBV19,.,TRBD1
CATSRVGETGRLYGYTF,TGTGCCACCAGCAGAGTAGGCGAGACAGGGCGGCTCTATGGCTACACCTTC,TRBJ1-2,TRBV15,.,TRBD1
CASSFTSGSGDTQYF,TGTGCCAGCAGCTTCACTAGCGGGAGTGGAGATACGCAGTATTTT,TRBJ2-3,TRBV7-2,.,TRBD2
CSVEASTSGRSGTQYF,TGCAGCGTTGAAGCCTCGACTAGCGGGAGATCAGGAACGCAGTATTTT,TRBJ2-3,TRBV29-1,.,TRBD2
CASSQFPTKAYEQYF,TGTGCCAGCAGCCAATTCCCGACAAAAGCCTACGAGCAGTACTTC,TRBJ2-7,TRBV11-2,once,.
CASSLLAPPSQFF,TGTGCCAGCAGCCTACTAGCTCCCCCATCGCAGTTCTTC,TRBJ2-1,TRBV7-2,.,.
CASSQEVAVSPGGELFF,TGTGCCAGCAGCCAAGAGGTCGCGGTCTCTCCGGGCGGGGAGCTGTTTTTT,TRBJ2-2,TRBV4-2,.,.
CAISESIGNYGYTF,TGTGCCATCAGTGAGTCGATCGGTAACTATGGCTACACCTTC,TRBJ1-2,TRBV10-3,.,.
CASSLYRDRGGMETQYF,TGCGCCAGCAGCCTCTACCGGGACAGGGGAGGGATGGAGACCCAGTACTTC,TRBJ2-5,TRBV4-1,.,TRBD1